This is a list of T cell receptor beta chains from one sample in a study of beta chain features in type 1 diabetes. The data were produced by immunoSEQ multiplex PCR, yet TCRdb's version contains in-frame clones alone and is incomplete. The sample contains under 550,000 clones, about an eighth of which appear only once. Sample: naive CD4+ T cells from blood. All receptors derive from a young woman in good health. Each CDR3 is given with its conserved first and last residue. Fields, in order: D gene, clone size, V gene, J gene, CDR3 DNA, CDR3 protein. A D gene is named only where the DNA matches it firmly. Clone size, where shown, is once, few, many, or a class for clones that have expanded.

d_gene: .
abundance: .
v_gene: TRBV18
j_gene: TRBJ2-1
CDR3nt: TGTGCCAGCCGGAGTGGAGGGGGATCCTACAATGAGCAGTTCTTC
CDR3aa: CASRSGGGSYNEQFF

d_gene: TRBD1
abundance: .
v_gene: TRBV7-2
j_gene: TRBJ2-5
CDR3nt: TGTGCCAGCAGCCCTACAGGGGTACAAGAGACCCAGTACTTC
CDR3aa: CASSPTGVQETQYF

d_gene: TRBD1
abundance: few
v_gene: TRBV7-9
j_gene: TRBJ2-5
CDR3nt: TGTGCCAGCAGCTTCGGCAGGGGGTACCAAGAGACCCAGTACTTC
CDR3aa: CASSFGRGYQETQYF

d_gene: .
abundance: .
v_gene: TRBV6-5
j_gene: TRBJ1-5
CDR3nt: TGTGCCAGCAGCCTCCTGAGCAGGGCACGTCAGCCCCAGCATTTT
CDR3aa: CASSLLSRARQPQHF

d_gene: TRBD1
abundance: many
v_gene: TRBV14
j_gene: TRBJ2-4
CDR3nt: TGTGCCAGCAGCCCTAGACAGGGGCTAGCCAAAAACATTCAGTACTTC
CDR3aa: CASSPRQGLAKNIQYF

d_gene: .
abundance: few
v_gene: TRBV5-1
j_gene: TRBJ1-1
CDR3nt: TGCGCCAGCAGCTTGAGGGGTCAGAACACTGAAGCTTTCTTT
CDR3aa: CASSLRGQNTEAFF

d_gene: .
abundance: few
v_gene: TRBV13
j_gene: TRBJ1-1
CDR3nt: TGTGCCAGCAGCTCCCTAATCGGCACTGAAGCTTTCTTT
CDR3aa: CASSSLIGTEAFF

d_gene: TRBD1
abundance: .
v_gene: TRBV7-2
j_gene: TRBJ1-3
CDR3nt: TGTGCCAGCAGCTACCGACAGGGACTCTCTGGAAACACCATATATTTT
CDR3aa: CASSYRQGLSGNTIYF

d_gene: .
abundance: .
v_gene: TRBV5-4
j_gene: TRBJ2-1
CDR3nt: TGTGCCAGCAGCACGCCTACTAGTAACAATGAGCAGTTCTTC
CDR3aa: CASSTPTSNNEQFF

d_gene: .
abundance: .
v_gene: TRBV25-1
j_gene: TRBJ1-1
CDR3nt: TGTGCCAGCAGTGAGGGGTTTGGGGGGAACACTGAAGCTTTCTTT
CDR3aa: CASSEGFGGNTEAFF

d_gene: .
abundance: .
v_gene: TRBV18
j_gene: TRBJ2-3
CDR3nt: TGTGCCAGCTCACCAAGGACAGAAGATACGCAGTATTTT
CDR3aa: CASSPRTEDTQYF

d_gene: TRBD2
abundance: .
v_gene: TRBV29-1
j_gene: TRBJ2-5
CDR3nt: TGCAGCGTTGCTCTAGGACTAGAGGAGACCCAGTACTTC
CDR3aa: CSVALGLEETQYF

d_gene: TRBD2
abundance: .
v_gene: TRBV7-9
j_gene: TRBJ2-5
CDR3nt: TGTGCCAGCAGCCCGAGGGGAGGGCCCCAAGAGACCCAGTACTTC
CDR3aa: CASSPRGGPQETQYF